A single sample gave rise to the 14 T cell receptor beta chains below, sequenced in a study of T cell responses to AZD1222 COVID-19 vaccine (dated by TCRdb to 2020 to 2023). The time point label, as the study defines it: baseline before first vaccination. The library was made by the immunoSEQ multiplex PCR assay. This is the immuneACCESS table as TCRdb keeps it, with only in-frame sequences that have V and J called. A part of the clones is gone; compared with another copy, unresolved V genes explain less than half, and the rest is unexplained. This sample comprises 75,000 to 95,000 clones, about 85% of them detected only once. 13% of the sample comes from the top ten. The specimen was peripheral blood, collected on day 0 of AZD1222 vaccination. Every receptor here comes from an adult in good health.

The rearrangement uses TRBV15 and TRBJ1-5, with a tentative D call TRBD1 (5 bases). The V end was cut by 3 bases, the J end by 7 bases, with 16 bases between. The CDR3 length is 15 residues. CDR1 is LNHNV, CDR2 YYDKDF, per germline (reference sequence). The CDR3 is CATSRPDNQGQPQHF. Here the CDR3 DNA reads TGTGCCACCAGCAGGCCCGACAATCAGGGCCAGCCCCAGCATTTT.

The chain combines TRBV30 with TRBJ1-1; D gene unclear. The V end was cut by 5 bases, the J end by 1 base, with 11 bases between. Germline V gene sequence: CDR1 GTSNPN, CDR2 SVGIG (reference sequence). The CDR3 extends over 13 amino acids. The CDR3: CAWLREANTEAFF. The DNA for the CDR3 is TGTGCCTGGCTACGGGAGGCGAACACTGAAGCTTTCTTT.

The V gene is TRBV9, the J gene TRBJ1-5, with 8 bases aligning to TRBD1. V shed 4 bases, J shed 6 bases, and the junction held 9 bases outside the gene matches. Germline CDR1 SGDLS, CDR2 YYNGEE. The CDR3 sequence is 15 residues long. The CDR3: CASSREAGGGQPQHF. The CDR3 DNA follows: TGTGCCAGCAGCAGGGAGGCAGGGGGCGGTCAGCCCCAGCATTTT.

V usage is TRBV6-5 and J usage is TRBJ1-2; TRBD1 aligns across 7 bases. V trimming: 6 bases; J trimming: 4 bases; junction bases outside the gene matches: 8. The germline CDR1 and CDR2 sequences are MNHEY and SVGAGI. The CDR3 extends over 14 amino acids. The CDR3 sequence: CASSKRDRPYGYTF. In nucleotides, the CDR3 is TGTGCCAGCAGCAAACGGGACAGACCCTATGGCTACACCTTC.

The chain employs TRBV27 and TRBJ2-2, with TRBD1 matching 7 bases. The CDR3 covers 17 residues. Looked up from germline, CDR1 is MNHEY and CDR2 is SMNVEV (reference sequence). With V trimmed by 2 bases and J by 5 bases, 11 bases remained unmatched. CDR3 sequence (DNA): TGTGCCAGCAGTTTAACCCTGGGACAGCGGTTAACCGGGGAGCTGTTTTTT. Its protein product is CASSLTLGQRLTGELFF.

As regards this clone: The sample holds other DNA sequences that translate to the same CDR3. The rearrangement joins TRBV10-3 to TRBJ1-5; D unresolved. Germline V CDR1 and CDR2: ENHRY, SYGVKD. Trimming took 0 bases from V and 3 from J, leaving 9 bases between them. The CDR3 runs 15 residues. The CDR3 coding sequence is TGTGCCATCAGTGAGTCTGGAGGGTTCAATCAGCCCCAGCATTTT. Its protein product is CAISESGGFNQPQHF.

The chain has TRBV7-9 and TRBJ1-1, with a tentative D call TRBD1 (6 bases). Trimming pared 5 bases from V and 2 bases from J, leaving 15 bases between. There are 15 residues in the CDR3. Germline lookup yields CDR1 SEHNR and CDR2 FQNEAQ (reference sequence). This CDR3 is CASSIQMTGNTEAFF. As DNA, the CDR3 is TGTGCCAGCAGCATCCAGATGACAGGCAACACTGAAGCTTTCTTT.

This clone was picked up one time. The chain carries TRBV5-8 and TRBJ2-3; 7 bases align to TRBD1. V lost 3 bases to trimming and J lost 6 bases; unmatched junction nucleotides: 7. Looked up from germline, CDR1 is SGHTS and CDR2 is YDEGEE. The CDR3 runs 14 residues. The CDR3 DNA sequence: TGTGCCAGCAGCTCGCCCAGGGGGAGTGATACGCAGTATTTT. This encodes CASSSPRGSDTQYF. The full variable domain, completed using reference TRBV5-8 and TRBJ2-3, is EAGVTQSPTHLIKTRGQQATLRCSPISGHTSVYWYQQALGLGLQFLLWYDEGEERNRGNFPPRFSGRQFPNYSSELNVNALELEDSALYLCASSSPRGSDTQYFGPGTRLTVL.

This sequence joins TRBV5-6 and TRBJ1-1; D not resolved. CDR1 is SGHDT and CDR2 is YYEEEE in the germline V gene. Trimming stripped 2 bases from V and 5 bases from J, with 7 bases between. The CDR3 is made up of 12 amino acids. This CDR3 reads CASSFEVTEAFF. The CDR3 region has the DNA TGTGCCAGCAGCTTCGAGGTAACTGAAGCTTTCTTT. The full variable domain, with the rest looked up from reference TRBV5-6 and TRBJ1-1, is DAGVTQSPTHLIKTRGQQVTLRCSPKSGHDTVSWYQQALGQGPQFIFQYYEEEERQRGNFPDRFSGHQFPNYSSELNVNALLLGDSALYLCASSFEVTEAFFGQGTRLTVV.

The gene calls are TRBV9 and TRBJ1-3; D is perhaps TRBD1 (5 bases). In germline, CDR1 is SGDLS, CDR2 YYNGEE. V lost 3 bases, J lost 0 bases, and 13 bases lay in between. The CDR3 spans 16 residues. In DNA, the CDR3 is TGTGCCAGCAGCGGACGGGACTTATACTCTGGAAACACCATATATTTT. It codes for CASSGRDLYSGNTIYF. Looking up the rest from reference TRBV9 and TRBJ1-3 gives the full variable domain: DSGVTQTPKHLITATGQRVTLRCSPRSGDLSVYWYQQSLDQGLQFLIQYYNGEERAKGNILERFSAQQFPDLHSELNLSSLELGDSALYFCASSGRDLYSGNTIYFGEGSWLTVV.

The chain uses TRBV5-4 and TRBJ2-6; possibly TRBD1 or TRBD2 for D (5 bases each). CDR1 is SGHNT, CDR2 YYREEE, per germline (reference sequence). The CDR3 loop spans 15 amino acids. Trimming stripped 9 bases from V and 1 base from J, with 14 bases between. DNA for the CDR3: TGTGCCACCAGAGGGGCCCAATCTGGGGCCAACGTCCTGACTTTC. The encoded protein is CATRGAQSGANVLTF.

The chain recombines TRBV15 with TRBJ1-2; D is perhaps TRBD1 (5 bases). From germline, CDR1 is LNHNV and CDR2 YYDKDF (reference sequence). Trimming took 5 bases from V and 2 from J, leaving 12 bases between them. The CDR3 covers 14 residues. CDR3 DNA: TGTGCCACCAGCCCTCATACAGGCAACTATGGCTACACCTTC. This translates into CATSPHTGNYGYTF.

CDR3 coding DNA: TGCAGCGTTGAAGTAGGAGGACGGGACTGGGGAACAGATACGCAGTATTTT. This translates into CSVEVGGRDWGTDTQYF. The chain links TRBV29-1 to TRBJ2-3, with TRBD2 as a possible D gene (6 bases). Deletions cut 1 base from V and 3 bases from J, with 20 bases between. Germline V gene lookup returns CDR1 SQVTM and CDR2 ANQGSEA. The CDR3 totals 17 residues.

The CDR3 loop reads CASEDSRGNIQYF. The CDR3 nucleotides read TGTGCCAGCGAGGATTCCAGGGGGAACATTCAGTACTTC. This sequence joins TRBV28 and TRBJ2-4, with TRBD1 matching over 7 bases. The CDR3 runs 13 residues. Germline V gives CDR1 MDHEN, CDR2 SYDVKM. The ends lost 8 bases at V and 7 bases at J; junction bases unmatched: 8.